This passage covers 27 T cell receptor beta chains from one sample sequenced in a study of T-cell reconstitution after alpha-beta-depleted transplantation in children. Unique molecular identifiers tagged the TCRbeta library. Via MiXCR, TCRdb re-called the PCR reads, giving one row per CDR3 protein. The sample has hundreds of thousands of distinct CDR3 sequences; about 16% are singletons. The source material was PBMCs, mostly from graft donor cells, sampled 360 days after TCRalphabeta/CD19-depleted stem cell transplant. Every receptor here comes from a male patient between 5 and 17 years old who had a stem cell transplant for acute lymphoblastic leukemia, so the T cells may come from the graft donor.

Here the CDR3 DNA reads TGCGCCAGCAGCCCTACCCAGGGGGGGTACGAGCAGTACTTC. Protein sequence: CASSPTQGGYEQYF. The chain joins TRBV5-1 to TRBJ2-7; the D call may be TRBD1 or TRBD2 (7 bases each). CDR1 SGHRS and CDR2 YFSETQ come from the germline V gene. The CDR3 spans 14 residues. The V and J ends lost 4 bases and 4 bases respectively, with 15 bases between them.

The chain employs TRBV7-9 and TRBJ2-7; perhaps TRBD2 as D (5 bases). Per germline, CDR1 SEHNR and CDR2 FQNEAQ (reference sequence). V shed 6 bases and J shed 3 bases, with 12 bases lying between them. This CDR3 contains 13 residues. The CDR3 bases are TGTGCCAGCAGAGGACTTCTAGACTACGAGCAGTACTTC. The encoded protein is CASRGLLDYEQYF.

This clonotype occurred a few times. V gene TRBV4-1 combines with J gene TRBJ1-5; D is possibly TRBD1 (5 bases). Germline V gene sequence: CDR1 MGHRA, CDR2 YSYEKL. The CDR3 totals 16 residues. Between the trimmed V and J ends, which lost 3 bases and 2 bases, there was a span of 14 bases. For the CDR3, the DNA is TGCGCCAGCAGCCAGAACCGGGGGGTTGGCAATCAGCCCCAGCATTTT. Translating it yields CASSQNRGVGNQPQHF.

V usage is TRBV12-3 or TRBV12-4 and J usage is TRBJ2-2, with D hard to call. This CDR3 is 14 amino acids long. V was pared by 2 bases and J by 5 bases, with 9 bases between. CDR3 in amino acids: CASSLWSGTGELFF. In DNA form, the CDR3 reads TGTGCCAGCAGTTTATGGTCTGGAACCGGGGAGCTGTTTTTT.

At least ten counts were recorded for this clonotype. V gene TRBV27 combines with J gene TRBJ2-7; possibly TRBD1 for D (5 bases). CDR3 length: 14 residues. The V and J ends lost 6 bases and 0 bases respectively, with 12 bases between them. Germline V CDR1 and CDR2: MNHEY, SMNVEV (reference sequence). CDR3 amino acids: CASSRAVNSYEQYF. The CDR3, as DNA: TGTGCCAGCAGCAGGGCGGTTAACTCCTACGAGCAGTACTTC.

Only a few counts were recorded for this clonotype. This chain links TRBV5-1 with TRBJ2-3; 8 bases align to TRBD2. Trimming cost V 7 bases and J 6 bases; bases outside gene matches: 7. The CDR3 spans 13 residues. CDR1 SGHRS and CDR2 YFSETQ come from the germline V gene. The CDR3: CASQAGESDTQYF. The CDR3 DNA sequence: TGCGCCAGCCAAGCGGGAGAAAGCGATACGCAGTATTTT. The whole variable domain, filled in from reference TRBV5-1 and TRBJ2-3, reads KAGVTQTPRYLIKTRGQQVTLSCSPISGHRSVSWYQQTPGQGLQFLFEYFSETQRNKGNFPGRFSGRQFSNSRSEMNVSTLELGDSALYLCASQAGESDTQYFGPGTRLTVL.

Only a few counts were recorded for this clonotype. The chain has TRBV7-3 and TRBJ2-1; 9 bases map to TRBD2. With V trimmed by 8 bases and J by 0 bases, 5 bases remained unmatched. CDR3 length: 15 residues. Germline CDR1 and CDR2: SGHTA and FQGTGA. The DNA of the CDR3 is TGTGCCAGCGGGCGGGGGGGGAGCTCCTACAATGAGCAGTTCTTC. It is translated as CASGRGGSSYNEQFF. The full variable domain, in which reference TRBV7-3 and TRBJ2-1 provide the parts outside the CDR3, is GAGVSQTPSNKVTEKGKYVELRCDPISGHTALYWYRQSLGQGPEFLIYFQGTGAADDSGLPNDRFFAVRPEGSVSTLKIQRTERGDSAVYLCASGRGGSSYNEQFFGPGTRLTVL.

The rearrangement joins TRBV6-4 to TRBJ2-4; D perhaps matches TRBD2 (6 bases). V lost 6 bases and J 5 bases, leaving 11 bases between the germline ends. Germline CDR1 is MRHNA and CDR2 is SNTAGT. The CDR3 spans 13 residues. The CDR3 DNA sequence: TGTGCCAGCAGCTCGGGACTCGAAAACATTCAGTACTTC. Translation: CASSSGLENIQYF.

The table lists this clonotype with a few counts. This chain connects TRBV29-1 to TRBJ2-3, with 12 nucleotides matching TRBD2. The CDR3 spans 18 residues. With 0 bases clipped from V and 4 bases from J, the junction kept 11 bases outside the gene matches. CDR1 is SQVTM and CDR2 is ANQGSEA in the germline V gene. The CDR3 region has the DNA TGCAGCGTTGAAGATCTCCTAGCGGGAGGGCCGTTCCCAGATACGCAGTATTTT. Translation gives CSVEDLLAGGPFPDTQYF.

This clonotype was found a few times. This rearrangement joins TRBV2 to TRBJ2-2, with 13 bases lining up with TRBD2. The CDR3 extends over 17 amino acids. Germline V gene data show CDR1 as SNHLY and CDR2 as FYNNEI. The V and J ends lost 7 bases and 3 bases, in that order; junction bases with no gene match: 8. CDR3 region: CASNDPGLAGYTGELFF. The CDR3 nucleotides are TGTGCCAGCAATGATCCGGGACTAGCGGGATACACCGGGGAGCTGTTTTTT.

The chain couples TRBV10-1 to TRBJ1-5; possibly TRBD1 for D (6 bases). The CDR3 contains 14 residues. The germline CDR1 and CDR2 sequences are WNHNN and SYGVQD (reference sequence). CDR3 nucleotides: TGCCCCCGGGATGGGGGCGAGGGCAATCAGCCCCAGCATTTT. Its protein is CPRDGGEGNQPQHF.

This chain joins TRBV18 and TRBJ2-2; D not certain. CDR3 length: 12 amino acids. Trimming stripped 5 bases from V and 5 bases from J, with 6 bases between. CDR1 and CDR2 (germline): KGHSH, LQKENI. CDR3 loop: CASSDPTGELFF. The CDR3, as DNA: TGTGCCAGCTCAGATCCTACCGGGGAGCTGTTTTTT.

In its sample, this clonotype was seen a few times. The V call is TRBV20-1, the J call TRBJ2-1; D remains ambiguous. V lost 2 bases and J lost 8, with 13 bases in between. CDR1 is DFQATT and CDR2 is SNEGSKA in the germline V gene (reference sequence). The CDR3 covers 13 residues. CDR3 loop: CSARPLRFHEQFF. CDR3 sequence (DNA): TGCAGTGCTAGACCCCTTCGATTCCATGAGCAGTTCTTC.

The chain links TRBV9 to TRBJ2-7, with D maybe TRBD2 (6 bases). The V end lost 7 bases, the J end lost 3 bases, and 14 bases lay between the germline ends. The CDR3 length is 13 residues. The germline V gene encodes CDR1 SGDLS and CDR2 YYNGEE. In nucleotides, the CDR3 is TGTGCCAGCGGGGGGATGGATGGCTACGAGCAGTACTTC. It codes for CASGGMDGYEQYF.

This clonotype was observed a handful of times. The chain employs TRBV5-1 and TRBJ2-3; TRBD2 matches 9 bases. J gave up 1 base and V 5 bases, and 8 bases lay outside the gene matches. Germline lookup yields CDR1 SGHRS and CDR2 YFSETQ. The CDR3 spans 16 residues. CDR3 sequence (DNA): TGCGCCAGCAGTCGACGGCAGCGGGGGGGCACAGATACGCAGTATTTT. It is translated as CASSRRQRGGTDTQYF. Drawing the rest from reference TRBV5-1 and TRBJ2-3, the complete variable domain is KAGVTQTPRYLIKTRGQQVTLSCSPISGHRSVSWYQQTPGQGLQFLFEYFSETQRNKGNFPGRFSGRQFSNSRSEMNVSTLELGDSALYLCASSRRQRGGTDTQYFGPGTRLTVL.

Written as DNA, the CDR3 is TGTGCCAGCAGTTTCGGCGGGAGCGGGGTAGGAGAGACCCAGTACTTC. As protein: CASSFGGSGVGETQYF. The gene calls are TRBV12-3 or TRBV12-4 and TRBJ2-5; TRBD2 agrees at 7 bases. The length of the CDR3 is 16 residues. J lost 4 bases, V lost 3 bases, and 11 bases had no gene match.

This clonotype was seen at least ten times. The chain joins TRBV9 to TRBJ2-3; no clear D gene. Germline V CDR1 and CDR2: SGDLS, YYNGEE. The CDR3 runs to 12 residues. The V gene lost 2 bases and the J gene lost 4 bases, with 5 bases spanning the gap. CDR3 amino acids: CASSVASDTQYF. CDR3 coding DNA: TGTGCCAGCAGCGTTGCCTCAGATACGCAGTATTTT.

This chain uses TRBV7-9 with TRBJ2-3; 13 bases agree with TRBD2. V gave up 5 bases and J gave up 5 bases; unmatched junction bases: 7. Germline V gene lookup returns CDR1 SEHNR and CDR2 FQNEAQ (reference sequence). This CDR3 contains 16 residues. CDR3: CASSPTTSGRQDTQYF. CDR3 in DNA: TGTGCCAGCAGCCCAACGACTAGCGGGAGGCAAGATACGCAGTATTTT.

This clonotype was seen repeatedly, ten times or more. CDR3 coding DNA: TGTGCCACCAGCAGAGAAGGGCCTGCCTACGAGCAGTACTTC. The encoded protein is CATSREGPAYEQYF. This chain uses TRBV15 with TRBJ2-7, with no clear D. This CDR3 has 14 amino acids. CDR1 and CDR2 (germline): LNHNV, YYDKDF (reference sequence). Trimming left V 0 bases short and J 2 bases short, with 8 bases between.

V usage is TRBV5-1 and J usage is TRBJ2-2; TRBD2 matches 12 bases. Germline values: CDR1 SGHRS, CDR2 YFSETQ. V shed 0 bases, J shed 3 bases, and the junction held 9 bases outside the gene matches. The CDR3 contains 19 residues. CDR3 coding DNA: TGCGCCAGCAGCTTGGGACTAGCGGGAGTTTTGGAGGACACCGGGGAGCTGTTTTTT. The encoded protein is CASSLGLAGVLEDTGELFF.

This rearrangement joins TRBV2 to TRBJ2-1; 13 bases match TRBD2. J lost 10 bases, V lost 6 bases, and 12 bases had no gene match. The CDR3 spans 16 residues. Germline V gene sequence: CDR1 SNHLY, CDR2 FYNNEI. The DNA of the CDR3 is TGTGCCAGCAGCCCCCCCGGGACTAGCGGGGTGGGGGAGCAGTTCTTC. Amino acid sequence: CASSPPGTSGVGEQFF.

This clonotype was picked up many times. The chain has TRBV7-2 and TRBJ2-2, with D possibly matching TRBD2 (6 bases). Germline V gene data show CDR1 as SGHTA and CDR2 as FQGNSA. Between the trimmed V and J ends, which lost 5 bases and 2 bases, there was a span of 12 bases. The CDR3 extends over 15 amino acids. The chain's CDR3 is CASSPRDFNTGELFF. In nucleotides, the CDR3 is TGTGCCAGCAGCCCCCGGGACTTCAACACCGGGGAGCTGTTTTTT. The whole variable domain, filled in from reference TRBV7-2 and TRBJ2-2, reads GAGVSQSPSNKVTEKGKDVELRCDPISGHTALYWYRQSLGQGLEFLIYFQGNSAPDKSGLPSDRFSAERTGGSVSTLTIQRTQQEDSAVYLCASSPRDFNTGELFFGEGSRLTVL.

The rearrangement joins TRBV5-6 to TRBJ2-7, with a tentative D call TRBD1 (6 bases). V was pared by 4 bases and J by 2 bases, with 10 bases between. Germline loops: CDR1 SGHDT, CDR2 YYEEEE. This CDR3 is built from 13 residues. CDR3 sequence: CASSHRAPYEQYF. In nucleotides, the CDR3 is TGTGCCAGCAGCCACAGGGCCCCCTACGAGCAGTACTTC.

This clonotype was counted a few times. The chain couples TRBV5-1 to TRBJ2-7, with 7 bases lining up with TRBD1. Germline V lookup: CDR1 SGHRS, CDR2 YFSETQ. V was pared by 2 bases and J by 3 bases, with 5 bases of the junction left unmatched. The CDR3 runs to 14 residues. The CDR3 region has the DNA TGCGCCAGCAGCTTCCCGGGACAGTTCTACGAGCAGTACTTC. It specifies CASSFPGQFYEQYF. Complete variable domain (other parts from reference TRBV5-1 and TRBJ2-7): KAGVTQTPRYLIKTRGQQVTLSCSPISGHRSVSWYQQTPGQGLQFLFEYFSETQRNKGNFPGRFSGRQFSNSRSEMNVSTLELGDSALYLCASSFPGQFYEQYFGPGTRLTVT.

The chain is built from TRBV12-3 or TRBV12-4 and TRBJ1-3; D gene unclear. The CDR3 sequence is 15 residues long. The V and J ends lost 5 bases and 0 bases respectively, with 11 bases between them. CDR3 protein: CASSSRRPSGNTIYF. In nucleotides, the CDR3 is TGTGCCAGCAGTAGCCGACGGCCCTCTGGAAACACCATATATTTT.

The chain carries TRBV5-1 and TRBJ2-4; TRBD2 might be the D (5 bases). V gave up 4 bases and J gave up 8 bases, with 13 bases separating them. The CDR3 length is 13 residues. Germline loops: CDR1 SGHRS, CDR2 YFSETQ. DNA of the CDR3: TGCGCCAGCAGCCCCGGACCGGAGGACATTCAGTACTTC. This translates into CASSPGPEDIQYF.

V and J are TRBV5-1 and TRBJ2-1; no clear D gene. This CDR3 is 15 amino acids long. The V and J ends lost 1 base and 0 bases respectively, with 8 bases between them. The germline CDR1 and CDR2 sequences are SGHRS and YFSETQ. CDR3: CASSLSLGSYNEQFF. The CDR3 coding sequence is TGCGCCAGCAGCTTGTCGCTAGGCTCCTACAATGAGCAGTTCTTC.